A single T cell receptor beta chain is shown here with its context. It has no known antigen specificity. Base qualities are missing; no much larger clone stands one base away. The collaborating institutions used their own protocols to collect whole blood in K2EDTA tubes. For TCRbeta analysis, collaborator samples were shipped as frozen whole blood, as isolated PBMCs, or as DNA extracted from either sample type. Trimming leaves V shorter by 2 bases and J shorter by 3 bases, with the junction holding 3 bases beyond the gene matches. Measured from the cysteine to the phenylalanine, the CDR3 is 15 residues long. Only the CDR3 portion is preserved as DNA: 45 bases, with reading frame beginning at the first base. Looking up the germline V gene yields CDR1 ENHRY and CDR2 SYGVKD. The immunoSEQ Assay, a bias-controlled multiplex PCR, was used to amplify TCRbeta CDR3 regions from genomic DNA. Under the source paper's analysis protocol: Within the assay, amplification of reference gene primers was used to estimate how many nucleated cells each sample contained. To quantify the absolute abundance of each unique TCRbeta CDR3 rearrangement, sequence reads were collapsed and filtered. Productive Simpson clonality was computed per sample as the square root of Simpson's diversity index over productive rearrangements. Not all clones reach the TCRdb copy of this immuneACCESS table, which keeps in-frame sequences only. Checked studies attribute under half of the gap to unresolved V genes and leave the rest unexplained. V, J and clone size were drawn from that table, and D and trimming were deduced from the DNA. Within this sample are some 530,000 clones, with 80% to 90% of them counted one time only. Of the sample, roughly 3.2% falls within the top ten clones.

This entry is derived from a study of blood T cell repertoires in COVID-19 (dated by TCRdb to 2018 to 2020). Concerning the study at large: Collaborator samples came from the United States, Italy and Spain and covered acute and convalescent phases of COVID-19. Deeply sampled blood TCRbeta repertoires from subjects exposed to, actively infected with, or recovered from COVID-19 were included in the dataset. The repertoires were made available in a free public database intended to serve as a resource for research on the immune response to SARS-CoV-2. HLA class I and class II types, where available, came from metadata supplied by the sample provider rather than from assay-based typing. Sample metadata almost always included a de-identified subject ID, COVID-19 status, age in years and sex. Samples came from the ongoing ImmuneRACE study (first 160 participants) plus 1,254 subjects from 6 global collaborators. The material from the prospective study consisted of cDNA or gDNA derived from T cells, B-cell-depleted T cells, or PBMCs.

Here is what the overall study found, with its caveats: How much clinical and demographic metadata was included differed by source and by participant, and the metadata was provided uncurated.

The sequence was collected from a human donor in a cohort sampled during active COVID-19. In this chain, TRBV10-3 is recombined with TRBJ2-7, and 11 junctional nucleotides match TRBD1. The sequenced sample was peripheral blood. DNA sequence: TGTGCCATCAGTGAGCCAGGGACAGGGGGCTACGAGCAGTACTTC. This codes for CAISEPGTGGYEQYF.